The following is a T cell receptor (beta chain) sequence with its context. These data belong to a study of T cell changes during pregnancy in multiple sclerosis. Produced via immunoSEQ multiplex PCR; TCRdb's table is partial and in-frame only. This table holds under 80,000 clones, less than 95% found once. This specimen was peripheral blood, taken in the third trimester of pregnancy. The receptor comes from a female donor with multiple sclerosis, enrolled in a pregnancy study.

CDR3 nucleotide sequence: TGTGCCAGCAGCGTAGTTGCTGGAGGTAGTAGCGGGGGTGGAACGCAGTATTTT. Translation: CASSVVAGGSSGGGTQYF. The chain employs TRBV9 and TRBJ2-3; TRBD2 agrees at 9 bases. The CDR3 loop spans 18 amino acids. CDR1 is SGDLS and CDR2 is YYNGEE in the germline V gene. Trimming took 0 bases from V and 9 from J; bases not matched to a gene: 17.